The 25 T cell receptor beta chains below all came from one sample that was sequenced in a study of cytomegalovirus exposure and HLA in healthy donors. PCR primers comprised 60 Vbeta and 13 Jbeta primers. The repertoire was sequenced with immunoSEQ multiplex PCR; TCRdb's copy has only in-frame clones and lacks some. The sample lists roughly 150,000 clones, almost 80% occurring once. Sequencing was done on a sample of PBMCs. The receptors come from a male donor in good health and CMV-seronegative.

The chain uses TRBV7-6 and TRBJ2-5; TRBD2 matches 9 bases. V lost 2 bases to trimming and J lost 3 bases; unmatched junction nucleotides: 7. This CDR3 region has 16 residues. Per the germline V gene, CDR1 is SGHVS and CDR2 is FNYEAQ. CDR3 DNA sequence: TGTGCCAGCAGCTTAAGAAGCGGGGGGATGGAAGAGACCCAGTACTTC. Its protein is CASSLRSGGMEETQYF. Supplemented by reference TRBV7-6 and TRBJ2-5, the full variable domain reads GAGVSQSPRYKVTKRGQDVALRCDPISGHVSLYWYRQALGQGPEFLTYFNYEAQQDKSGLPNDRFSAERPEGSISTLTIQRTEQRDSAMYRCASSLRSGGMEETQYFGPGTRLLVL.

DNA of the CDR3: TGTGCCAGCCAGGGGCCGGGGGGGACCGGGGAGCTGTTTTTT. Translating gives CASQGPGGTGELFF. This chain joins TRBV9 and TRBJ2-2; 8 nucleotides agree with TRBD2. The germline CDR1 and CDR2 sequences are SGDLS and YYNGEE. Trimming removed 7 bases from V and 5 bases from J; junction bases left unmatched: 7. The CDR3 runs to 14 residues.

This chain connects TRBV5-1 to TRBJ2-3; 7 nucleotides line up with TRBD2. The CDR3 totals 17 residues. V was pared by 0 bases and J by 3 bases, with 10 bases of the junction left unmatched. The germline V gene has CDR1 SGHRS and CDR2 YFSETQ. This CDR3 is CASSLASRLAKTDTQYF. The CDR3 DNA reads TGCGCCAGCAGCTTGGCCTCAAGACTAGCAAAGACAGATACGCAGTATTTT.

This chain uses TRBV28 with TRBJ1-5, with D perhaps TRBD1 (5 bases). The V gene's germline CDR1 is MDHEN and CDR2 SYDVKM. The CDR3 loop spans 16 amino acids. V was trimmed by 5 bases and J by 5 bases, leaving 19 bases between them. DNA for the CDR3: TGTGCCAGCAGTCCCTCCGGGGGACCAAACGATCAGCCCCAGCATTTT. It codes for CASSPSGGPNDQPQHF.

V usage is TRBV7-3 and J usage is TRBJ1-1; D uncertain. Per the germline V gene, CDR1 is SGHTA and CDR2 is FQGTGA. The CDR3 totals 13 residues. Trimming removed 3 bases from V and 1 base from J, with 6 bases in between. The chain's CDR3 is CASSLSGNTEAFF. As DNA, the CDR3 is TGTGCCAGCAGCTTGAGCGGGAACACTGAAGCTTTCTTT.

The chain has TRBV6-6 and TRBJ1-6; TRBD1 aligns across 8 bases. Germline V gives CDR1 MNHNY, CDR2 SVGAGI (reference sequence). This CDR3 spans 16 amino acids. The V segment lost 5 bases and the J segment 6 bases; nucleotides outside the gene matches: 9. As DNA, the CDR3 is TGTGCCAGCAGTCTCCCCCCGGACAGGGTTAATTCACCCCTCCACTTT. The encoded protein is CASSLPPDRVNSPLHF.

As concerns this clone: A read error may account for a junction end that differs from germline. The chain joins TRBV7-7 to TRBJ2-1; the match to TRBD2 covers 11 bases. The CDR3 has 16 residues. Per germline, CDR1 SSHAT and CDR2 FNYEAQ (reference sequence). The CDR3 bases are TGTGCTAGCAGCTTATATAGCGGGGGGGCCTACAATGAGCAGTTCTTC. Protein: CASSLYSGGAYNEQFF.

This clone was seen just once. This chain connects TRBV5-1 to TRBJ1-3; a possible D gene is TRBD1 (5 bases). The ends were cut back, 3 bases at V and 1 base at J, with 8 bases in the middle. The CDR3 has 14 residues. CDR1 is SGHRS, CDR2 YFSETQ, per germline. For the CDR3, the DNA is TGCGCCAGCAGCTCAGACAGATCTGGAAACACCATATATTTT. Translated: CASSSDRSGNTIYF.

The chain carries TRBV6-6 and TRBJ2-7; 9 bases line up with TRBD1. The germline V gene encodes CDR1 MNHNY and CDR2 SVGAGI (reference sequence). V was clipped by 2 bases and J by 2 bases; unmatched bases: 4. This CDR3 has 15 amino acids. The DNA for the CDR3 is TGTGCCAGCAGTTACATGGGACAGGGACCCTACGAGCAGTACTTC. It translates to CASSYMGQGPYEQYF.

The J gene is TRBJ2-5, the V gene TRBV15; D is unclear. The CDR3 spans 16 residues. V lost 0 bases and J 1 base, leaving 12 bases between the germline ends. The V gene's germline CDR1 is LNHNV and CDR2 YYDKDF (reference sequence). CDR3 in DNA: TGTGCCACCAGCAGAGATCGAGGTATGAGCCAAGAGACCCAGTACTTC. Its translation: CATSRDRGMSQETQYF.

The rearrangement uses TRBV5-1 and TRBJ2-3; 12 nucleotides agree with TRBD2. Germline loops: CDR1 SGHRS, CDR2 YFSETQ. V shed 2 bases and J 2 bases; nucleotides not matched to a gene: 3. This CDR3 has 16 residues. The CDR3: CASSLGLAGLTDTQYF. In DNA, the CDR3 is TGCGCCAGCAGCTTAGGACTAGCGGGACTCACAGATACGCAGTATTTT. The whole variable domain, filled in from reference TRBV5-1 and TRBJ2-3, reads KAGVTQTPRYLIKTRGQQVTLSCSPISGHRSVSWYQQTPGQGLQFLFEYFSETQRNKGNFPGRFSGRQFSNSRSEMNVSTLELGDSALYLCASSLGLAGLTDTQYFGPGTRLTVL.

The V call is TRBV20-1, the J call TRBJ2-5, with D perhaps TRBD2 (5 bases). CDR3 size: 11 residues. Looked up from germline, CDR1 is DFQATT and CDR2 is SNEGSKA (reference sequence). The V gene lost 4 bases and the J gene lost 5 bases, with 8 bases spanning the gap. CDR3 nucleotides: TGCAGTGCTACGCCGGGGGAGACCCAGTACTTC. Translating it yields CSATPGETQYF.

The chain links TRBV28 to TRBJ2-3; TRBD2 matches 10 bases. V shed 4 bases, J shed 2 bases, and the junction held 6 bases outside the gene matches. CDR1 and CDR2 (germline): MDHEN, SYDVKM. The CDR3 totals 16 residues. CDR3 DNA sequence: TGTGCCAGCAGTTCACCCGGGACTAGCGACACAGATACGCAGTATTTT. This translates into CASSSPGTSDTDTQYF.

V is TRBV5-1 and J is TRBJ2-5; 7 bases fit TRBD2. From germline, CDR1 is SGHRS and CDR2 YFSETQ. The CDR3 contains 12 residues. Trimming removed 5 bases from V and 4 bases from J; junction bases left unmatched: 2. The DNA for the CDR3 is TGCGCCAGCAGGACTAGCAGAGAGACCCAGTACTTC. This encodes CASRTSRETQYF.

The CDR3 protein is CATSRDIAFSEQFF. CDR3 nucleotide sequence: TGTGCCACCAGCAGAGATATAGCGTTTAGTGAGCAGTTCTTC. The V gene is TRBV15, the J gene TRBJ2-1; a weak D match, TRBD2 (5 bases). The CDR3 loop spans 14 amino acids. Trimming cost V 0 bases and J 9 bases, with 12 bases left between them. Germline V gene lookup returns CDR1 LNHNV and CDR2 YYDKDF (reference sequence).

The rearrangement uses TRBV30 and TRBJ2-5, with 12 bases that match TRBD2. Germline V gene data show CDR1 as GTSNPN and CDR2 as SVGIG (reference sequence). The junction had 21 bases not matched to a gene; V was cut back by 0 bases and J by 1 base. The CDR3 is 22 residues long. CDR3 sequence (DNA): TGTGCCTGGAGTGTCTTCTTGGGGGGACTAGCGGGTACCCGGGGCCCCCAAGAGACCCAGTACTTC. As protein: CAWSVFLGGLAGTRGPQETQYF.

This clone was picked up a small number of times. CDR3 sequence: CASRSGEDTQYF. As DNA, the CDR3 is TGTGCCAGCAGGTCTGGGGAGGATACGCAGTATTTT. The genes are TRBV5-5 and TRBJ2-3; maybe TRBD2 (5 bases). This CDR3 has 12 residues. The germline gives CDR1 SGHKS, CDR2 YYEKEE (reference sequence). The ends were cut back, 5 bases at V and 6 bases at J, with 10 bases in the middle. Variable domain in full (rest from reference TRBV5-5 and TRBJ2-3): DAGVTQSPTHLIKTRGQQVTLRCSPISGHKSVSWYQQVLGQGPQFIFQYYEKEERGRGNFPDRFSARQFPNYSSELNVNALLLGDSALYLCASRSGEDTQYFGPGTRLTVL.

The chain links TRBV7-9 to TRBJ2-7; 7 bases line up with TRBD2. V was clipped by 8 bases and J by 2 bases; unmatched bases: 6. Germline-derived CDR1 and CDR2 are SEHNR and FQNEAQ (reference sequence). The CDR3 runs to 13 residues. In DNA form, the CDR3 reads TGTGCCAGCGGCGTCGCGGGGGCCTACGAGCAGTACTTC. Translated, it gives CASGVAGAYEQYF.

This clone has a handful of counts. V usage is TRBV7-9 and J usage is TRBJ2-2; possibly TRBD2 for D (6 bases). In germline, CDR1 is SEHNR, CDR2 FQNEAQ (reference sequence). The V end lost 3 bases, the J end lost 6 bases, and 20 bases lay between the germline ends. The CDR3 extends over 17 amino acids. The CDR3: CASSLGGPGRYAGELFF. CDR3 bases: TGTGCCAGCAGCTTGGGGGGTCCCGGGAGATATGCCGGGGAGCTGTTTTTT.

This clone has more than one count but fewer than ten. The V and J genes are TRBV7-9 and TRBJ2-7, with TRBD2 matching over 7 bases. The CDR3 runs 15 residues. CDR1 SEHNR and CDR2 FQNEAQ come from the germline V gene (reference sequence). V lost 1 base to trimming and J lost 4 bases; unmatched junction nucleotides: 7. This CDR3 reads CASSLVRGDEYEQYF. In DNA form, the CDR3 reads TGTGCCAGCAGCTTAGTACGGGGGGACGAATACGAGCAGTACTTC.

This clone was observed a few times. The chain joins TRBV7-6 to TRBJ2-3; a weak D match, TRBD2 (5 bases). V lost 5 bases and J 7 bases, leaving 16 bases between the germline ends. From germline, CDR1 is SGHVS and CDR2 FNYEAQ. The CDR3 runs 14 residues. CDR3 sequence: CASSAATGENTQYF. CDR3 coding DNA: TGTGCCAGCAGCGCCGCGACTGGGGAGAATACGCAGTATTTT.

The V gene is TRBV4-3, the J gene TRBJ2-1; 7 nucleotides align to TRBD1. V lost 0 bases and J lost 10; bases outside the gene matches: 3. CDR1 LGHNA and CDR2 YSLEER come from the germline V gene. The CDR3 runs 13 residues. The CDR3 bases are TGCGCCAGCAGCCAAGATAGGGGGCGGGAGCAGTTCTTC. It specifies CASSQDRGREQFF.

The V and J genes are TRBV15 and TRBJ1-2; D call uncertain. The CDR3 has 15 amino acids. Germline V gives CDR1 LNHNV, CDR2 YYDKDF (reference sequence). V was clipped by 0 bases and J by 8 bases, with 16 bases between them. CDR3 protein: CATSRDAGSSVGYTF. Written as DNA, the CDR3 is TGTGCCACCAGCAGAGATGCAGGTTCTTCCGTAGGCTACACCTTC. The full variable domain, in which reference TRBV15 and TRBJ1-2 provide the parts outside the CDR3, is DAMVIQNPRYQVTQFGKPVTLSCSQTLNHNVMYWYQQKSSQAPKLLFHYYDKDFNNEADTPDNFQSRRPNTSFCFLDIRSPGLGDTAMYLCATSRDAGSSVGYTFGSGTRLTVV.

This clone was seen more than once but under ten times. The chain recombines TRBV2 with TRBJ1-2, with a weak D call TRBD1 (6 bases). There are 13 residues in the CDR3. Between the trimmed V and J ends, which lost 6 bases and 8 bases, there was a span of 16 bases. Germline CDR1 and CDR2: SNHLY and FYNNEI. CDR3 sequence (DNA): TGTGCCAGCAGAGACAGGCGGGGGGACGGCTACACCTTC. Its protein product is CASRDRRGDGYTF. The full variable domain, its missing parts supplied by reference TRBV2 and TRBJ1-2, is EPEVTQTPSHQVTQMGQEVILRCVPISNHLYFYWYRQILGQKVEFLVSFYNNEISEKSEIFDDQFSVERPDGSNFTLKIRSTKLEDSAMYFCASRDRRGDGYTFGSGTRLTVV.

This clone appeared once. The rearrangement joins TRBV7-3 to TRBJ2-2; perhaps TRBD1 as D (6 bases). Germline V gene sequence: CDR1 SGHTA, CDR2 FQGTGA. The CDR3 consists of 15 residues. V dropped 3 bases and J dropped 0 bases, with 8 bases sitting between them. Here the CDR3 reads CASSLGAPNTGELFF. The DNA for the CDR3 is TGTGCCAGCAGCTTGGGGGCTCCGAACACCGGGGAGCTGTTTTTT.